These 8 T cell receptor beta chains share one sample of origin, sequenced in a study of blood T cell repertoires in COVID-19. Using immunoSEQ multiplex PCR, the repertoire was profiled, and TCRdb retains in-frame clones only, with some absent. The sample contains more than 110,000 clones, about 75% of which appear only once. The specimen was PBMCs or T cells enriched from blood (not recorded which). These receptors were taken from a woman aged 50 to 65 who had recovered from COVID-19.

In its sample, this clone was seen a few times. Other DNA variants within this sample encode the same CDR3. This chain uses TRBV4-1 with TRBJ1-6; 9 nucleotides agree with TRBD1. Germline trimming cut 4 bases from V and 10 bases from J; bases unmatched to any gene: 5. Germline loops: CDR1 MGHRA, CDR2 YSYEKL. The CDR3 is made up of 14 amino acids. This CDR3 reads CASSPGQGDSPLHF. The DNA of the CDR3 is TGCGCCAGCAGCCCGGGACAGGGAGACTCACCCCTCCACTTT.

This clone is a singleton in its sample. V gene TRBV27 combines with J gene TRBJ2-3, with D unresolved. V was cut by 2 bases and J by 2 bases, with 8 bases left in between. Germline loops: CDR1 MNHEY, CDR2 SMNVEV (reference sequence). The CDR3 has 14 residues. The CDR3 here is CASSLEENTDTQYF. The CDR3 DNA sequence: TGTGCCAGCAGTTTAGAGGAGAACACAGATACGCAGTATTTT.

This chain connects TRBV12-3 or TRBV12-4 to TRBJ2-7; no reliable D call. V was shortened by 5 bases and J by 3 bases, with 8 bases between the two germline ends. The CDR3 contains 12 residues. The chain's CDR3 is CASSRLLYEQYF. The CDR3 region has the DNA TGTGCCAGCAGTCGATTACTCTACGAGCAGTACTTC.

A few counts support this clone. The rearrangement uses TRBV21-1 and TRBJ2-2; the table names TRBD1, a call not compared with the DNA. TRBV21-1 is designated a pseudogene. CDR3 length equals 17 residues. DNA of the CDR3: TGTGCCAGCAGCAAAGGGCCCGGGACAGGGGGGATAAGGGAGCTGTTTTTT. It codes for CASSKGPGTGGIRELFF.

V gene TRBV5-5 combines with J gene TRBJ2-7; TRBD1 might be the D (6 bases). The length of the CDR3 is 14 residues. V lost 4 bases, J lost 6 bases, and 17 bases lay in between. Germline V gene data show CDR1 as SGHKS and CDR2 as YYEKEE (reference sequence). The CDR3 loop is CASSPGTVQGEQYF. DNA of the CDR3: TGTGCCAGCAGCCCGGGGACGGTACAGGGCGAGCAGTACTTC.

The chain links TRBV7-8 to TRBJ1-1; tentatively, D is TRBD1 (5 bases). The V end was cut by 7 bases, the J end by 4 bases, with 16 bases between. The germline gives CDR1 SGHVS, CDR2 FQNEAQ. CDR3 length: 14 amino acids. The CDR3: CASTTSRGATEAFF. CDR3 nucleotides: TGTGCCAGCACCACTTCCCGTGGGGCCACTGAAGCTTTCTTT. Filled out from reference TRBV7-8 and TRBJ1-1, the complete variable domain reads GAGVSQSPRYKVAKRGQDVALRCDPISGHVSLFWYQQALGQGPEFLTYFQNEAQLDKSGLPSDRFFAERPEGSVSTLKIQRTQQEDSAVYLCASTTSRGATEAFFGQGTRLTVV.

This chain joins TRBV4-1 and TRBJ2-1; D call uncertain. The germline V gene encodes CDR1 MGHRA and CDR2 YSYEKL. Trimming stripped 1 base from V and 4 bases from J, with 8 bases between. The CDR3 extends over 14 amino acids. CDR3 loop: CASSQGTSYNEQFF. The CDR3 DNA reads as TGCGCCAGCAGCCAAGGCACAAGTTACAATGAGCAGTTCTTC.

The CDR3 here is CASMSRGNQPQHF. The CDR3 bases are TGTGCCAGCATGTCCAGGGGCAATCAGCCCCAGCATTTT. The V and J genes are TRBV6-5 and TRBJ1-5, with D perhaps TRBD1 (5 bases). The germline gives CDR1 MNHEY, CDR2 SVGAGI. The length of the CDR3 is 13 residues. V lost 7 bases and J 2 bases, leaving 9 bases between the germline ends.